The source of this TCR beta chain is a study of response to subunit inactivated influenza vaccine. J was trimmed by 5 bases and V by 4 bases; bases with no gene match: 6. CDR1 is SGHRS and CDR2 is YFSETQ in the germline V gene. The CDR3 is made up of 15 amino acids. Each CDR3 protein is one row after TCRdb ran MiXCR on the RT-PCR reads. Among 500,000 to 600,000 distinct CDR3 sequences listed, roughly 10% were seen once. This sample also appeared in a second study, on T cells expressing NK-cell markers. This second study notes: Making the TCR beta cDNA relied on 5'RACE template switching with UMIs.

The chain couples TRBV5-1 to TRBJ2-2, with 9 bases fitting TRBD2. This clonotype was obtained from a man aged 50 to 60 who received an inactivated influenza vaccine. The specimen comprised PBMCs from blood, sampled on the day of vaccination. The CDR3 protein is CASSRSSGRTGELFF. CDR3 sequence (DNA): TGCGCCAGCAGCCGGAGTAGCGGGAGAACCGGGGAGCTGTTTTTT.